A selection of T cell receptor beta chains follows, all from one sample in a study of blood T cell repertoires in COVID-19. Using immunoSEQ multiplex PCR, the repertoire was profiled, and TCRdb retains in-frame clones only, with some absent. This sample yields about 52,000 clones, of which 86% are seen a single time; 20% to 25% belongs to the top ten. The source material was peripheral blood. These receptors originate from a woman at least 80 years old with acute or convalescent COVID-19. Each CDR3 is given with its conserved first and last residue. D genes are given only for firm matches. Clone size appears in some rows only: once, few, many, or a class for an expanded clone.

J | size | D | V | DNA | CDR3
TRBJ2-7 | once | TRBD1 | TRBV7-2 | TGTGCCAGCAGCTTAGTTGGGCAGGGGGCCTACGAGCAGTACTTC | CASSLVGQGAYEQYF
TRBJ1-2 | NA | NA | TRBV3-1/TRBV3-2 | TGTGCCAGCAGCCAAGGGGGCAGGGAGGGCGGCTACACCTTC | CASSQGGREGGYTF
TRBJ2-5 | once | NA | TRBV5-1 | TGCGCCAGCACCAATGCGGGGCAGGGCCAAGAGACCCAGTACTTC | CASTNAGQGQETQYF
TRBJ1-5 | NA | NA | TRBV3-1/TRBV3-2 | TGTGCCAGCAGCCTCGGGACAAGCAATCAGCCCCAGCATTTT | CASSLGTSNQPQHF
TRBJ2-1 | NA | TRBD2 | TRBV19 | TGTGCCAGTAGGTACGGGACTAGCGGGATCAATGAGCAGTTCTTC | CASRYGTSGINEQFF
TRBJ2-1 | NA | NA | TRBV5-1 | TGCGCCAGCAGCTTACGCCCCAGCTCCTACAATGAGCAGTTCTTC | CASSLRPSSYNEQFF
TRBJ2-5 | NA | TRBD2 | TRBV7-3 | TGTGCCAGCAGCCAACTAGCGGGGGGTGAAGAGACCCAGTACTTC | CASSQLAGGEETQYF
TRBJ1-3 | NA | NA | TRBV7-2 | TGTGCCAGCAGCTTAGGGGGCTTTGGAAACACCATATATTTT | CASSLGGFGNTIYF
TRBJ1-1 | once | NA | TRBV3-1/TRBV3-2 | TGTGCCAGCAGCATGGACAGATCTGAAGCTTTCTTT | CASSMDRSEAFF
TRBJ2-2 | NA | NA | TRBV10-3 | TGTGCCATCAGTCGGGATAGCGGGGAGCTGTTTTTT | CAISRDSGELFF
TRBJ1-6 | few | TRBD1 | TRBV9 | TGTGCCAGCAGCGTAGCCATCAGGGGGCGGATAGCTTCACCCCTCCACTTT | CASSVAIRGRIASPLHF